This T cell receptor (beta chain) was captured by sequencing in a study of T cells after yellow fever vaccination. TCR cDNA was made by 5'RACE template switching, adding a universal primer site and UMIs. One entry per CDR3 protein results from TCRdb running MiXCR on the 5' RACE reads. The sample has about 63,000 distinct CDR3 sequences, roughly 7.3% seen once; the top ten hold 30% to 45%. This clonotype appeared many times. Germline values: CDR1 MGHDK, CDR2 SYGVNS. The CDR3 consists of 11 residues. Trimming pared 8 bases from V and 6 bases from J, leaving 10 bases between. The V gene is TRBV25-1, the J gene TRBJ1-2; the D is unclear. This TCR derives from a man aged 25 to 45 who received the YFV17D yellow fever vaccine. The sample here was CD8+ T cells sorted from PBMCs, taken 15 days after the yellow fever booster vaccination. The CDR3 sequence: CASGTTDGYTF. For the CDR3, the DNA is TGTGCCAGCGGAACAACTGATGGCTACACCTTC.